Here is one T cell receptor (beta chain) with its context. V lost 0 bases and J lost 5; bases outside the gene matches: 6. The CDR3 length is 15 residues. In germline, CDR1 is GTSNPN, CDR2 SVGIG (reference sequence). Random-hexamer reverse transcription was applied to about 0.5 to 1 ug RNA. In TCRdb, the immunoSEQ multiplex PCR reads were re-called with MiXCR into one record per CDR3 protein. The top ten hold roughly 0.095% of the sample, which has about 180,000 distinct CDR3 sequences, approximately 95% seen once. The sample is drawn from a study of CD8 T cells in Susac syndrome. The material sequenced was CD4+ T cells from PBMCs. The chain is built from TRBV30 and TRBJ2-3; 9 bases are shared with TRBD2. The source of this sequence is a human donor with multiple sclerosis. This CDR3 reads CAWSVRGGAGDTQYF. The CDR3 DNA is TGTGCCTGGAGTGTACGCGGGGGGGCTGGAGATACGCAGTATTTT.